These 30 T cell receptor beta chains came from one sample sequenced in a study of early T cells in non-severe SARS-CoV-2 infection. TCRdb fed the 5' RACE reads into MiXCR, producing one record per CDR3 protein. The sample lists tens of thousands of distinct CDR3 sequences, 9.3% occurring once. The specimen was whole blood. The receptors stem from an adult who was a healthcare worker with PCR-confirmed SARS-CoV-2 infection or an uninfected control (not recorded which).

This clonotype showed up just a few times. V is TRBV6-5 and J is TRBJ2-7, with 12 bases fitting TRBD1. The germline V gene has CDR1 MNHEY and CDR2 SVGAGI. J gave up 6 bases and V 2 bases, and 14 bases lay outside the gene matches. This CDR3 region has 18 residues. DNA of the CDR3: TGTGCCAGCAGTTACCGTAGGGGACAGGGGGCAGCGTCCGGCGAGCAGTACTTC. Its translation: CASSYRRGQGAASGEQYF.

CDR3 sequence (DNA): TGTGCCAGCAGTTCGATGGATCAGCCCCAGCATTTT. It is translated as CASSSMDQPQHF. The V gene is TRBV7-9, the J gene TRBJ1-5; D is uncertain. Germline V gene sequence: CDR1 SEHNR, CDR2 FQNEAQ (reference sequence). This CDR3 is built from 12 residues. The V end lost 6 bases, the J end lost 5 bases, and 8 bases lay between the germline ends. Combining the CDR3 with reference TRBV7-9 and TRBJ1-5 gives the whole variable domain DTGVSQNPRHKITKRGQNVTFRCDPISEHNRLYWYRQTLGQGPEFLTYFQNEAQLEKSRLLSDRFSAERPKGSFSTLEIQRTEQGDSAMYLCASSSMDQPQHFGDGTRLSIL.

This clonotype was picked up a small number of times. The CDR3 protein is CASSLPRGEAFF. CDR3 nucleotide sequence: TGTGCCAGCAGCTTACCACGGGGTGAAGCTTTCTTT. The rearrangement links TRBV7-9 to TRBJ1-1; the D is unclear. The CDR3 runs to 12 residues. Germline loops: CDR1 SEHNR, CDR2 FQNEAQ (reference sequence). Trimming removed 2 bases from V and 7 bases from J, with 8 bases in between. Full variable domain (missing parts from reference TRBV7-9 and TRBJ1-1): DTGVSQNPRHKITKRGQNVTFRCDPISEHNRLYWYRQTLGQGPEFLTYFQNEAQLEKSRLLSDRFSAERPKGSFSTLEIQRTEQGDSAMYLCASSLPRGEAFFGQGTRLTVV.

The chain uses TRBV7-9 and TRBJ1-2; no clear D. The V end was cut by 3 bases, the J end by 6 bases, with 14 bases between. Germline CDR1 is SEHNR and CDR2 is FQNEAQ (reference sequence). The CDR3 extends over 14 amino acids. CDR3 residues: CASSLRRIPHGYTF. CDR3 coding DNA: TGTGCCAGCAGCTTGAGGCGGATACCACATGGCTACACCTTC.

This clonotype appeared a few times. The chain carries TRBV6-5 and TRBJ2-7; weak D call: TRBD1 (6 bases). The CDR3 sequence is 13 residues long. The germline V gene encodes CDR1 MNHEY and CDR2 SVGAGI. Trimming took off 6 bases at V and 3 bases at J, with 12 bases between the two ends. The CDR3 bases are TGTGCCAGCAGCTTTACAGGGAGCTACGAGCAGTACTTC. Translated: CASSFTGSYEQYF.

In its sample, this clonotype was seen many times. The CDR3 DNA is TGTGCCAGCAGTTTGGGACAGGGGATTTCTGGCTATAATTCACCCCTCCACTTT. Translation: CASSLGQGISGYNSPLHF. This chain connects TRBV12-3 or TRBV12-4 to TRBJ1-6, with TRBD1 matching over 10 bases. V trimming: 3 bases; J trimming: 3 bases; junction bases outside the gene matches: 8. The CDR3 length is 18 residues.

This clonotype was detected a few times. J is TRBJ2-2 and V is TRBV6-4; 11 positions match TRBD1. Germline values: CDR1 MRHNA, CDR2 SNTAGT. With V trimmed by 10 bases and J by 7 bases, 11 bases remained unmatched. The CDR3 sequence is 15 residues long. The CDR3 loop is CATFRGQGADGELFF. DNA for the CDR3: TGTGCCACCTTCCGCGGACAGGGGGCTGACGGGGAGCTGTTTTTT.

The chain recombines TRBV27 with TRBJ2-3; D might be TRBD2 (5 bases). This CDR3 has 15 residues. V dropped 6 bases and J dropped 2 bases, with 15 bases sitting between them. The germline V gene encodes CDR1 MNHEY and CDR2 SMNVEV (reference sequence). In DNA, the CDR3 is TGTGCCAGCAGCCATAGGGCGGGTTCCACAGATACGCAGTATTTT. Its protein is CASSHRAGSTDTQYF.

This clonotype was detected many times. The DNA for the CDR3 is TGTGCCAGCAGCGTAGAACGGGGGAGCACAGATACGCAGTATTTT. Residues: CASSVERGSTDTQYF. The gene calls are TRBV7-3 and TRBJ2-3; D might be TRBD2 (6 bases). The germline V and J ends were trimmed by 5 bases and 0 bases, with 12 bases remaining between them. The CDR3 runs 15 residues. Germline V gene lookup returns CDR1 SGHTA and CDR2 FQGTGA.

This clonotype was seen only a few times. This sequence joins TRBV14 and TRBJ1-4; 7 bases fit TRBD1. There are 14 residues in the CDR3. The germline V gene has CDR1 SGHDN and CDR2 FVKESK. The V segment lost 5 bases and the J segment 7 bases; nucleotides outside the gene matches: 7. The CDR3 protein is CASSSRQGREKLFF. The CDR3, as DNA: TGTGCCAGCAGCTCGCGACAGGGCCGTGAAAAACTGTTTTTT. The whole variable domain, filled in from reference TRBV14 and TRBJ1-4, reads EAGVTQFPSHSVIEKGQTVTLRCDPISGHDNLYWYRRVMGKEIKFLLHFVKESKQDESGMPNNRFLAERTGGTYSTLKVQPAELEDSGVYFCASSSRQGREKLFFGSGTQLSVL.

The gene calls are TRBV19 and TRBJ2-2, with D unresolved. V lost 5 bases to trimming and J lost 10 bases, with 14 bases between them. CDR1 and CDR2 from the germline V gene are LNHDA and SQIVND (reference sequence). This CDR3 has 13 amino acids. The CDR3 DNA follows: TGTGCCAGTAGTCCCTATAGTTCCGAGGAGCTGTTTTTT. Protein: CASSPYSSEELFF.

In this sample, this clonotype turned up many times. This chain connects TRBV6-5 to TRBJ2-3; no reliable D call. V was shortened by 5 bases and J by 2 bases, with 11 bases between the two germline ends. The CDR3 has 14 amino acids. Germline CDR1 and CDR2: MNHEY and SVGAGI. CDR3: CASSPALSTDTQYF. CDR3 nucleotide sequence: TGTGCCAGCAGTCCAGCCCTTTCCACAGATACGCAGTATTTT.

This clonotype was seen a few times. This chain connects TRBV20-1 to TRBJ1-5, with D unclear. CDR3 length equals 11 residues. The V gene lost 0 bases and the J gene lost 11 bases, with 8 bases spanning the gap. Germline V CDR1 and CDR2: DFQATT, SNEGSKA (reference sequence). The CDR3 sequence: CSARDITAQHF. CDR3 sequence (DNA): TGCAGTGCTAGAGATATTACAGCCCAGCATTTT.

This clonotype showed up many times. The chain uses TRBV11-2 and TRBJ1-1; D is unclear. V was pared by 0 bases and J by 1 base, with 6 bases between. Germline V gives CDR1 SGHAT, CDR2 FQNNGV. The CDR3 has 14 residues. The CDR3 region is CASSLEWGNTEAFF. CDR3 bases: TGTGCCAGCAGCTTAGAGTGGGGGAACACTGAAGCTTTCTTT.

The genes are TRBV18 and TRBJ1-1; D uncertain. V was clipped by 5 bases and J by 1 base, with 5 bases between them. The germline gives CDR1 KGHSH, CDR2 LQKENI. This CDR3 is 12 amino acids long. CDR3: CASSNGNTEAFF. The CDR3 coding sequence is TGTGCCAGCTCAAACGGGAACACTGAAGCTTTCTTT.

This clonotype appeared a few times. V is TRBV2 and J is TRBJ2-7, with D hard to call. Trimming shortened V by 7 bases and J by 3 bases, and 10 bases separated the two germline ends. The CDR3 has 12 amino acids. The germline V gene encodes CDR1 SNHLY and CDR2 FYNNEI. CDR3 region: CASKDALYEQYF. CDR3 in DNA: TGTGCCAGCAAGGACGCACTCTACGAGCAGTACTTC.

The J gene is TRBJ2-5, the V gene TRBV7-8; D not resolved. The CDR3 is 12 amino acids. Per germline, CDR1 SGHVS and CDR2 FQNEAQ. Between the trimmed V and J ends, which lost 4 bases and 9 bases, there was a span of 12 bases. The DNA for the CDR3 is TGTGCCAGCAGCTCTCCCGCGCTCCCCCAGTACTTC. Residues: CASSSPALPQYF.

In this sample, this clonotype turned up a few times. V gene TRBV25-1 combines with J gene TRBJ2-3, with D hard to call. The CDR3 has 15 amino acids. CDR1 and CDR2 (germline): MGHDK, SYGVNS. V shed 1 base and J shed 3 bases, with 11 bases lying between them. The CDR3 spells CASSESLDLTDTQYF. DNA of the CDR3: TGTGCCAGCAGTGAATCCCTAGACCTTACAGATACGCAGTATTTT.

This clonotype was picked up many times. V is TRBV7-9 and J is TRBJ1-2; D is unresolved. The germline V and J ends were trimmed by 5 bases and 2 bases, with 12 bases remaining between them. The CDR3 sequence is 14 residues long. CDR1 and CDR2 from the germline V gene are SEHNR and FQNEAQ (reference sequence). The chain's CDR3 is CASSPGGLNYGYTF. Written as DNA, the CDR3 is TGTGCCAGCAGCCCAGGAGGGCTGAACTATGGCTACACCTTC.

This clonotype was counted a few times. The V call is TRBV18, the J call TRBJ1-1; D is undetermined. The germline V and J ends were trimmed by 0 bases and 4 bases, with 6 bases remaining between them. Germline values: CDR1 KGHSH, CDR2 LQKENI. The CDR3 covers 13 residues. The CDR3 loop is CASSPPISTEAFF. The CDR3 DNA reads TGTGCCAGCTCACCACCAATCAGCACTGAAGCTTTCTTT.

The chain uses TRBV27 and TRBJ2-3; D is uncertain. CDR1 MNHEY and CDR2 SMNVEV come from the germline V gene (reference sequence). The CDR3 consists of 14 residues. Trimming removed 6 bases at V and 2 bases at J, with 12 bases between. The CDR3 loop reads CASSPLDDTDTQYF. The CDR3 region has the DNA TGTGCCAGCAGCCCCCTAGACGACACAGATACGCAGTATTTT.

This clonotype occurred a few times. CDR3 nucleotide sequence: TGTGCCAGCAGCGTAGGAACAGCCCGAGAGCAGTACTTC. This encodes CASSVGTAREQYF. J is TRBJ2-7 and V is TRBV9; D is unresolved. With 0 bases removed from V and 7 bases from J, the gap between germline ends came to 11 bases. CDR1 is SGDLS and CDR2 is YYNGEE in the germline V gene. This CDR3 is 13 amino acids long.

The rearrangement joins TRBV5-6 to TRBJ1-2, with 8 positions matching TRBD1. V lost 7 bases, J lost 3 bases, and 5 bases stayed unmatched. The CDR3 is made up of 13 amino acids. Looked up from germline, CDR1 is SGHDT and CDR2 is YYEEEE. CDR3 coding DNA: TGTGCCAGCTGGGGACAGGCGCACTATGGCTACACCTTC. It codes for CASWGQAHYGYTF.

This clonotype showed up just a few times. CDR3 coding DNA: TGTGCCAGCACCAGGGAGGGGAGCACAGATACGCAGTATTTT. Translating it yields CASTREGSTDTQYF. The chain links TRBV12-3 or TRBV12-4 to TRBJ2-3; 7 bases fit TRBD2. Unmatched junction bases numbered 4, after V lost 7 bases and J lost 0 bases. The CDR3 extends over 14 amino acids.

The chain links TRBV5-1 to TRBJ2-7, with D perhaps TRBD1 or TRBD2 (6 bases each). V lost 5 bases to trimming and J lost 7 bases, with 16 bases between them. The CDR3 length is 13 residues. Germline V gene lookup returns CDR1 SGHRS and CDR2 YFSETQ. CDR3 sequence (DNA): TGCGCCAGCAGACAGGGACTGGCAGAGGAGCAGTACTTC. Its translation: CASRQGLAEEQYF. Full variable domain (missing parts from reference TRBV5-1 and TRBJ2-7): KAGVTQTPRYLIKTRGQQVTLSCSPISGHRSVSWYQQTPGQGLQFLFEYFSETQRNKGNFPGRFSGRQFSNSRSEMNVSTLELGDSALYLCASRQGLAEEQYFGPGTRLTVT.

This sequence joins TRBV7-2 and TRBJ2-5; D may correspond to TRBD1 or TRBD2 (5 bases each). Germline loops: CDR1 SGHTA, CDR2 FQGNSA. The length of the CDR3 is 13 residues. Trimming removed 8 bases at V and 4 bases at J, with 14 bases between. CDR3 region: CASLRGQGETQYF. The CDR3 DNA follows: TGTGCCAGCCTGAGGGGCCAGGGAGAGACCCAGTACTTC.

This clonotype came up many times. This chain uses TRBV24-1 with TRBJ2-2, with D tentatively TRBD1 or TRBD2 (5 bases each). Trimming took off 9 bases at V and 1 base at J, with 14 bases between the two ends. Germline V lookup: CDR1 KGHDR, CDR2 SFDVKD. The CDR3 covers 15 residues. The DNA of the CDR3 is TGTGCCACCTCGCCGGGACGGTGGAACACCGGGGAGCTGTTTTTT. Translating gives CATSPGRWNTGELFF.

Ten or more counts support this clonotype. The J gene is TRBJ2-5, the V gene TRBV7-8; D might be TRBD1 (5 bases). CDR3 length equals 15 residues. Per germline, CDR1 SGHVS and CDR2 FQNEAQ. V lost 5 bases to trimming and J lost 5 bases, with 18 bases between them. The CDR3 DNA reads TGTGCCAGCAGCCCCCTATTAGGGCCAGGGGAGACCCAGTACTTC. The encoded protein is CASSPLLGPGETQYF.

The chain combines TRBV10-3 with TRBJ2-2, with 8 bases fitting TRBD2. Per the germline V gene, CDR1 is ENHRY and CDR2 is SYGVKD. The junction had 5 bases not matched to a gene; V was cut back by 4 bases and J by 4 bases. The CDR3 totals 15 residues. The CDR3 region is CAISGISGITGELFF. The CDR3 DNA is TGTGCCATCAGTGGAATTAGCGGGATCACCGGGGAGCTGTTTTTT.

The rearrangement uses TRBV13 and TRBJ2-7, with TRBD1 matching 7 bases. V was clipped by 3 bases and J by 3 bases; unmatched bases: 8. Germline V gene sequence: CDR1 PRHDT, CDR2 FYEKMQ (reference sequence). CDR3 length equals 15 residues. This CDR3 reads CASSFSLQGDYEQYF. In DNA form, the CDR3 reads TGTGCCAGCAGCTTCAGTTTGCAGGGGGACTACGAGCAGTACTTC.